Described below is a single TCR beta chain sequence and its context. Its matching antigen is unknown. The record originates from a study of Ad26.COV2.S vaccination and SARS-CoV-2 variants. General observations from the study: After vaccination, substantial breadth of spike-specific CD8+ and CD4+ responses was reported.

Sequenced by immunoSEQ multiplex PCR; TCRdb stores in-frame clones only, minus some. Of roughly 300,000 clones listed, 88% are singletons. This CDR3 has 14 residues. Germline V lookup: CDR1 MNHEY, CDR2 SVGEGT. Trimming shortened V by 2 bases and J by 4 bases, and 12 bases separated the two germline ends. The treatment denotes: some 20 received Ad26.COV2.S at low or high dose, single or two shots; about 5 received placebo; per-sample allocation not given. Following the first vaccine or placebo injection, samples were taken on day 63. Source: peripheral blood, taken in a trial of Ad26.COV2.S vaccine versus placebo. V gene TRBV6-2 or TRBV6-3 combines with J gene TRBJ2-7, with D possibly matching TRBD1 (5 bases). This sequence was found in a person between 18 and 65 years old who received the Ad26.COV2.S COVID-19 vaccine or a placebo. In DNA, the CDR3 is TGTGCCAGCAGTTACAACAGGCCCCTTTACGAGCAGTACTTC. Amino acids: CASSYNRPLYEQYF.